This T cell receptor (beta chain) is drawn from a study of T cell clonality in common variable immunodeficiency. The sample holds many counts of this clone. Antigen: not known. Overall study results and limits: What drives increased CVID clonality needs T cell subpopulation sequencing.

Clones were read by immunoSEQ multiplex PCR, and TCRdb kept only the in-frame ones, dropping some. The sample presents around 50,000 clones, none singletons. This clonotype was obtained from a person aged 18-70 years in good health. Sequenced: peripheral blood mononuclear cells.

The CDR3 DNA, read in part, is TGTGCCAGCTCTCCGGGACAATTTAACGCCGGGGAG. It encodes CASSPGQFNAGE. The whole CDR3 sequence reads CASSPGQFNAGELFF. The J gene is TRBJ2-2, the V gene TRBV18, with D tentatively TRBD1 (6 bases). The read terminates 3 residues before the CDR3 end, so the remaining end is supplied by the germline J gene. CDR3 size: 15 residues. With 6 bases removed from V and 6 bases from J, the gap between germline ends came to 17 bases. Germline CDR1 and CDR2: KGHSH and LQKENI.